The 26 T cell receptor beta chains below were found in one sample sequenced in a study of vaccination and CD4 T cells after COVID-19. No antigens are known for them. As to treatment: 10-day PBMC culture with coronavirus spike peptide pools or control peptides (ViraFEST assay). Oncomine TCR Beta short-read sequencing was applied to DNA from cultured CD4+ T cells. One entry per CDR3 protein results from TCRdb running MiXCR on the PCR reads. The table records around 20,000 distinct CDR3 sequences, 40% of them present only once. The specimen was CD4+ T cells from blood, cultured in vitro, collected after SARS-CoV-2 vaccination. Receptors originate from a human donor who had recovered from COVID-19.

This clonotype was seen a few times. CDR3 nucleotides: TGTGCCAGTATGAACAGGGGGGACACCGGGGAGCTGTTTTTT. It is translated as CASMNRGDTGELFF. The chain recombines TRBV19 with TRBJ2-2; 8 bases match TRBD1. Germline CDR1 LNHDA, CDR2 SQIVND (reference sequence). This CDR3 has 14 amino acids. Trimming removed 7 bases from V and 3 bases from J; junction bases left unmatched: 4.

The chain has TRBV7-8 and TRBJ2-2; 14 nucleotides match TRBD2. This CDR3 is built from 17 residues. The J segment lost 1 base and the V segment lost 5 bases, leaving 3 bases of the junction unmatched. Germline CDR1 is SGHVS and CDR2 is FQNEAQ. The CDR3 here is CASSPGTSGGNTGELFF. For the CDR3, the DNA is TGTGCCAGCAGCCCAGGGACTAGCGGGGGGAACACCGGGGAGCTGTTTTTT. The variable domain in full, completed from reference TRBV7-8 and TRBJ2-2, reads GAGVSQSPRYKVAKRGQDVALRCDPISGHVSLFWYQQALGQGPEFLTYFQNEAQLDKSGLPSDRFFAERPEGSVSTLKIQRTQQEDSAVYLCASSPGTSGGNTGELFFGEGSRLTVL.

This clonotype was counted between two and nine times. CDR3 residues: CASSDRQGHTEAFF. The CDR3 bases are TGTGCCAGCAGTGACAGACAGGGGCACACTGAAGCTTTCTTT. The gene calls are TRBV6-1 and TRBJ1-1, with 8 bases aligning to TRBD1. The CDR3 length is 14 residues. Trimming took 3 bases from V and 3 from J; bases not matched to a gene: 3. In germline, CDR1 is MNHNS, CDR2 SASEGT.

V is TRBV24-1 and J is TRBJ2-3; 11 nucleotides align to TRBD2. Germline trimming cut 3 bases from V and 3 bases from J; bases unmatched to any gene: 7. This CDR3 spans 17 amino acids. Germline V CDR1 and CDR2: KGHDR, SFDVKD. The CDR3 DNA reads as TGTGCCACCAGTGATACCCTTAGCGGGAGGGTGACAGATACGCAGTATTTT. Translation gives CATSDTLSGRVTDTQYF.

This chain joins TRBV4-1 and TRBJ1-6; D not resolved. CDR1 and CDR2 (germline): MGHRA, YSYEKL. With 0 bases removed from V and 4 bases from J, the gap between germline ends came to 13 bases. This CDR3 has 17 amino acids. DNA for the CDR3: TGCGCCAGCAGCCAAGATCGAGGCCGCAGTTATAATTCACCCCTCCACTTT. This translates into CASSQDRGRSYNSPLHF.

The chain carries TRBV7-3 and TRBJ2-5; perhaps D is TRBD1 or TRBD2 (5 bases each). Trimming removed 0 bases from V and 4 bases from J, with 12 bases in between. This CDR3 spans 15 amino acids. Per germline, CDR1 SGHTA and CDR2 FQGTGA. DNA for the CDR3: TGTGCCAGCAGCTTAACCGGGACGCCTCGAGAGACCCAGTACTTC. Residues: CASSLTGTPRETQYF.

The CDR3 DNA reads as TGTGCCAGCAGCTTTATTCGGGGCAACACCGGGGAGCTGTTTTTT. Translated: CASSFIRGNTGELFF. The V gene is TRBV11-3, the J gene TRBJ2-2; D possibly uses TRBD1 or TRBD2 (5 bases each). CDR3 size: 15 residues. Germline lookup yields CDR1 SGHNT and CDR2 YENEEA. V was pared by 3 bases and J by 2 bases, with 10 bases between. Drawing the rest from reference TRBV11-3 and TRBJ2-2, the complete variable domain is EAGVVQSPRYKIIEKKQPVAFWCNPISGHNTLYWYLQNLGQGPELLIRYENEEAVDDSQLPKDRFSAERLKGVDSTLKIQPAELGDSAVYLCASSFIRGNTGELFFGEGSRLTVL.

The J gene is TRBJ2-5, the V gene TRBV20-1; D is possibly TRBD2 (6 bases). V lost 6 bases and J lost 2, with 13 bases in between. The CDR3 has 13 amino acids. CDR1 and CDR2 (germline): DFQATT, SNEGSKA (reference sequence). DNA of the CDR3: TGCAGTGCCCTCCGGGACTCTCAAGAGACCCAGTACTTC. Translated: CSALRDSQETQYF.

This chain links TRBV6-1 with TRBJ1-4; 10 bases match TRBD1. Looked up from germline, CDR1 is MNHNS and CDR2 is SASEGT. The V and J ends lost 8 bases and 6 bases, in that order; junction bases with no gene match: 9. This CDR3 has 15 amino acids. In DNA form, the CDR3 reads TGTGCCAGCGGGCAGACAGGGGGCAGGGATGAAAAACTGTTTTTT. It encodes CASGQTGGRDEKLFF.

The chain joins TRBV27 to TRBJ2-7; 12 bases fit TRBD2. Germline assignment: CDR1 MNHEY and CDR2 SMNVEV (reference sequence). This CDR3 is 21 amino acids long. With V trimmed by 4 bases and J by 0 bases, 19 bases remained unmatched. The CDR3 DNA sequence: TGTGCCAGCAGTTCCTTTCTGATTTCCCCAACTAGCGGGGGGAGCTCCTACGAGCAGTACTTC. It yields the protein CASSSFLISPTSGGSSYEQYF.

V usage is TRBV14 and J usage is TRBJ1-2; D is unclear. This CDR3 is built from 13 residues. V lost 0 bases to trimming and J lost 4 bases, with 6 bases between them. Looked up from germline, CDR1 is SGHDN and CDR2 is FVKESK. The CDR3 nucleotides are TGTGCCAGCAGCCAAGACACATTCTATGGCTACACCTTC. It translates to CASSQDTFYGYTF.

In this sample, this clonotype turned up a few times. The rearrangement joins TRBV6-5 to TRBJ2-3; D unresolved. Trimming pared 3 bases from V and 2 bases from J, leaving 18 bases between. Germline V gene data show CDR1 as MNHEY and CDR2 as SVGAGI. The CDR3 is made up of 17 amino acids. In nucleotides, the CDR3 is TGTGCCAGCAGTTATCGTATGTGGACGACGGACACAGATACGCAGTATTTT. Protein product: CASSYRMWTTDTDTQYF.

This chain connects TRBV11-2 to TRBJ1-1; no definite D call. The V gene's germline CDR1 is SGHAT and CDR2 FQNNGV. The germline V and J ends were trimmed by 2 bases and 1 base, with 5 bases remaining between them. CDR3 size: 13 residues. Here the CDR3 reads CASSLRANTEAFF. For the CDR3, the DNA is TGTGCCAGCAGCTTACGGGCGAACACTGAAGCTTTCTTT.

V gene TRBV15 combines with J gene TRBJ1-5; D gene uncertain. This CDR3 comprises 17 residues. The germline CDR1 and CDR2 sequences are LNHNV and YYDKDF (reference sequence). V lost 3 bases, J lost 2 bases, and 17 bases lay in between. CDR3 region: CATSSRRLGWGNQPQHF. CDR3 in DNA: TGTGCCACCAGCAGTAGGAGATTAGGATGGGGCAATCAGCCCCAGCATTTT.

Only a few counts were recorded for this clonotype. The rearrangement joins TRBV20-1 to TRBJ2-2; 9 nucleotides line up with TRBD2. The ends lost 5 bases at V and 5 bases at J; junction bases unmatched: 12. Per the germline V gene, CDR1 is DFQATT and CDR2 is SNEGSKA (reference sequence). The CDR3 extends over 16 amino acids. This CDR3 is CSAALDSGRATGELFF. DNA of the CDR3: TGCAGTGCTGCCCTCGATAGCGGGAGAGCTACCGGGGAGCTGTTTTTT.

The CDR3 DNA reads TGTGCCAGCAGCTTCGGACAGGGGAGTGGCTACACCTTC. It is translated as CASSFGQGSGYTF. The rearrangement joins TRBV7-2 to TRBJ1-2; 9 bases are shared with TRBD1. The germline gives CDR1 SGHTA, CDR2 FQGNSA. The length of the CDR3 is 13 residues. Germline trimming cut 3 bases from V and 7 bases from J; bases unmatched to any gene: 3.

The rearrangement links TRBV2 to TRBJ2-1; 7 bases match TRBD1. The CDR3 contains 13 residues. The V gene end was trimmed by 6 bases and the J gene end by 7 bases; junction bases not matched to a gene: 6. Germline CDR1 reads SNHLY; CDR2 reads FYNNEI. The CDR3 region is CASRMGQTNEQFF. Written as DNA, the CDR3 is TGTGCCAGCAGAATGGGACAGACAAATGAGCAGTTCTTC.

V usage is TRBV5-1 and J usage is TRBJ2-5; D possibly corresponds to TRBD2 (6 bases). The V and J ends lost 1 base and 1 base respectively, with 8 bases between them. Germline V gene data show CDR1 as SGHRS and CDR2 as YFSETQ. This CDR3 region has 14 residues. This chain's CDR3 is CASSLRGSQETQYF. The CDR3 bases are TGCGCCAGCAGCTTGCGGGGGTCCCAAGAGACCCAGTACTTC.

The chain links TRBV5-1 to TRBJ1-2, with a tentative D call TRBD1 (5 bases). Germline V CDR1 and CDR2: SGHRS, YFSETQ. Trimming pared 4 bases from V and 5 bases from J, leaving 18 bases between. CDR3 size: 15 residues. CDR3 in DNA: TGCGCCAGCAGCGACGACGGTCTCCAGGGATATGGCTACACCTTC. This gives the protein CASSDDGLQGYGYTF.

The table lists this clonotype with a few counts. The V gene is TRBV20-1, the J gene TRBJ1-5; D is ambiguous. The V end lost 5 bases, the J end lost 0 bases, and 8 bases lay between the germline ends. CDR3 length: 13 amino acids. Germline V gene data show CDR1 as DFQATT and CDR2 as SNEGSKA (reference sequence). The CDR3 DNA sequence: TGCAGTGCTCGGTCGGATAGCAATCAGCCCCAGCATTTT. As protein: CSARSDSNQPQHF.

This chain joins TRBV12-3 or TRBV12-4 and TRBJ1-5; a weak D match, TRBD1 (5 bases). V lost 5 bases and J 7 bases, leaving 18 bases between the germline ends. The CDR3 has 15 residues. In DNA form, the CDR3 reads TGTGCCAGCAGTAGTACGGGGCGGGACGAGCAGCCCCAGCATTTT. Amino acid sequence: CASSSTGRDEQPQHF.

This rearrangement joins TRBV6-5 to TRBJ1-4, with 10 positions matching TRBD1. V dropped 2 bases and J dropped 8; count of bases not matched to a gene: 8. The V gene's germline CDR1 is MNHEY and CDR2 SVGAGI. This CDR3 region has 16 residues. The CDR3, as DNA: TGTGCCAGCAGTTACAAAACGACAGGGGGCCGGGAAAAACTGTTTTTT. It codes for CASSYKTTGGREKLFF.

This clonotype was seen a few times. The CDR3 DNA reads as TGCAGTGCTCGACCCGGGGGGGCTGAAGCTTTCTTT. This translates into CSARPGGAEAFF. This chain joins TRBV20-1 and TRBJ1-1; D perhaps matches TRBD1 (5 bases). The CDR3 covers 12 residues. Trimming removed 5 bases at V and 6 bases at J, with 13 bases between. In germline, CDR1 is DFQATT, CDR2 SNEGSKA (reference sequence).

J is TRBJ2-1 and V is TRBV11-3; either TRBD1 or TRBD2 may fit D (5 bases each). V dropped 5 bases and J dropped 3 bases, with 14 bases sitting between them. Germline values: CDR1 SGHNT, CDR2 YENEEA. The CDR3 is 15 residues long. This chain's CDR3 is CASSQGPQNYNEQFF. CDR3 DNA: TGTGCCAGCAGCCAGGGACCGCAAAACTACAATGAGCAGTTCTTC.

This clonotype was recorded a few times. The rearrangement uses TRBV7-6 and TRBJ2-2, with D uncertain. V dropped 5 bases and J dropped 7 bases, with 11 bases sitting between them. This CDR3 contains 13 residues. Germline V gives CDR1 SGHVS, CDR2 FNYEAQ. CDR3 nucleotides: TGTGCCAGCAGCCTTGGTGCCCGCGGGGAGCTGTTTTTT. Translated: CASSLGARGELFF.

The rearrangement links TRBV11-3 to TRBJ2-3, with D hard to call. This CDR3 is built from 15 residues. In germline, CDR1 is SGHNT, CDR2 YENEEA. Trimming pared 5 bases from V and 3 bases from J, leaving 15 bases between. The CDR3 spells CASSATRAATDTQYF. As DNA, the CDR3 is TGTGCCAGCAGCGCGACCCGGGCAGCAACAGATACGCAGTATTTT.